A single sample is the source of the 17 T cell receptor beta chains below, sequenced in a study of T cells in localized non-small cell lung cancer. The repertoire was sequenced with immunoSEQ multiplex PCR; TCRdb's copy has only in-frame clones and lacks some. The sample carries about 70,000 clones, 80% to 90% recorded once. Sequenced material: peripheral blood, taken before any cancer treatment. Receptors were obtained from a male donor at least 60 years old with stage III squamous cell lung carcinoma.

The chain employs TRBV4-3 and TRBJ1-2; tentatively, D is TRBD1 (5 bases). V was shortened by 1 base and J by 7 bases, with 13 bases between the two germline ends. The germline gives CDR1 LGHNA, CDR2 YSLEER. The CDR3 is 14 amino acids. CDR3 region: CASSQGPEQAGYTF. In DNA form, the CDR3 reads TGCGCCAGCAGCCAAGGCCCCGAACAGGCTGGCTACACCTTC.

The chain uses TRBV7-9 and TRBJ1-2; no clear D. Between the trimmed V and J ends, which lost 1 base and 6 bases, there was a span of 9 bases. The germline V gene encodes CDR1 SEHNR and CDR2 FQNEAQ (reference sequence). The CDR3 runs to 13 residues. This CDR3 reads CASSLDPGHGYTF. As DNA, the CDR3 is TGTGCCAGCAGCTTAGATCCGGGCCATGGCTACACCTTC.

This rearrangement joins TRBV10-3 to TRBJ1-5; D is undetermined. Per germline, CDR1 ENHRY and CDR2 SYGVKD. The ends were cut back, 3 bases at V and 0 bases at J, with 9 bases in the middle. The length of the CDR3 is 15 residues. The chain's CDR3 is CAISETEYSNQPQHF. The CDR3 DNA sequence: TGTGCCATCAGTGAAACGGAGTATAGCAATCAGCCCCAGCATTTT.

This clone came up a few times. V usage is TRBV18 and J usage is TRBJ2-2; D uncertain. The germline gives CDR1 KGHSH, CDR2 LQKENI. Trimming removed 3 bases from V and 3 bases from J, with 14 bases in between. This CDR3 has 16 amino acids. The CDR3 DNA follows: TGTGCCAGCTCACCCCCGGGCCGCCCCGACACCGGGGAGCTGTTTTTT. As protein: CASSPPGRPDTGELFF.

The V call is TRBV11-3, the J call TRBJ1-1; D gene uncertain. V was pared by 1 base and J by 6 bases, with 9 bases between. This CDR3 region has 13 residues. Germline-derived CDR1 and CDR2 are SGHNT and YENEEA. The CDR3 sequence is CASSLGPVAEAFF. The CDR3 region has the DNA TGTGCCAGCAGCTTAGGGCCAGTCGCTGAAGCTTTCTTT.

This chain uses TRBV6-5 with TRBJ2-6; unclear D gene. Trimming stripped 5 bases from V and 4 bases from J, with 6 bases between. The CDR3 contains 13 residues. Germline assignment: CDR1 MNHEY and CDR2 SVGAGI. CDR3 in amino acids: CASSSLGANVLTF. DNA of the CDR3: TGTGCCAGCAGTAGCCTCGGGGCCAACGTCCTGACTTTC.

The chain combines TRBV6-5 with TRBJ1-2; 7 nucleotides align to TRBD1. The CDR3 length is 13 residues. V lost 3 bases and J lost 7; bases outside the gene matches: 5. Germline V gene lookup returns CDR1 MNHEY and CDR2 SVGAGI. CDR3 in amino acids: CASSYRQGGGYTF. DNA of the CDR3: TGTGCCAGCAGTTATAGACAGGGTGGTGGCTACACCTTC.

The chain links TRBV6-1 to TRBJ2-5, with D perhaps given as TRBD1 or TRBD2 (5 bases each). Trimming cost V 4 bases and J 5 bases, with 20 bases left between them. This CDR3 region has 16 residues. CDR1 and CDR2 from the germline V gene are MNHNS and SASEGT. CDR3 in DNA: TGTGCCAGCAGTGGGGACCTCCCTTGGGGGTCGGAGACCCAGTACTTC. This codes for CASSGDLPWGSETQYF.

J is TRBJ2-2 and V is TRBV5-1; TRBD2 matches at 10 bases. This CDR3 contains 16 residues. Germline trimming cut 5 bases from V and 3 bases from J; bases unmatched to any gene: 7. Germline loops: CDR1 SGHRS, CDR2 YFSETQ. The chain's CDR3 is CASRPLAGVDTGELFF. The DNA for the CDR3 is TGCGCCAGCAGACCGCTAGCGGGGGTGGACACCGGGGAGCTGTTTTTT. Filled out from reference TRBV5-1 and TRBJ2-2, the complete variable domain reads KAGVTQTPRYLIKTRGQQVTLSCSPISGHRSVSWYQQTPGQGLQFLFEYFSETQRNKGNFPGRFSGRQFSNSRSEMNVSTLELGDSALYLCASRPLAGVDTGELFFGEGSRLTVL.

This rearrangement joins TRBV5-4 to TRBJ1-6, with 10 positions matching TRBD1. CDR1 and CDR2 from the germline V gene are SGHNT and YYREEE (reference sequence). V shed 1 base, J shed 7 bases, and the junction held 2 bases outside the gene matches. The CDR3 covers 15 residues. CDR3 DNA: TGTGCCAGCAGCTTGCGGACAGGGGGAAATTCACCCCTCCACTTT. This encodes CASSLRTGGNSPLHF.

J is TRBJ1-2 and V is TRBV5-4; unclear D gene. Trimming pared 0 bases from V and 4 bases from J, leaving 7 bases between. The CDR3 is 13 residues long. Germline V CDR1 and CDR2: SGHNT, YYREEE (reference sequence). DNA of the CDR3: TGTGCCAGCAGCTTGGAGGCAGGCTATGGCTACACCTTC. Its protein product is CASSLEAGYGYTF.

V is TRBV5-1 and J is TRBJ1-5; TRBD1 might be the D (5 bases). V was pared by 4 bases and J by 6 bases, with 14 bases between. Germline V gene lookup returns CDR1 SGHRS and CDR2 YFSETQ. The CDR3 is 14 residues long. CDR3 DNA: TGCGCCAGCAGCCAGACGGGGGATGGTCAGCCCCAGCATTTT. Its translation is CASSQTGDGQPQHF. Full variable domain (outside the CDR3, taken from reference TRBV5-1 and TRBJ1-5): KAGVTQTPRYLIKTRGQQVTLSCSPISGHRSVSWYQQTPGQGLQFLFEYFSETQRNKGNFPGRFSGRQFSNSRSEMNVSTLELGDSALYLCASSQTGDGQPQHFGDGTRLSIL.

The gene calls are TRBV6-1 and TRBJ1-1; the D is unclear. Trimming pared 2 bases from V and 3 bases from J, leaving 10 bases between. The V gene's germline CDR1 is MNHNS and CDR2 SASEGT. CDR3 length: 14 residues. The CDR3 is CASSEYRGDTEAFF. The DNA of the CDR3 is TGTGCCAGCAGTGAATATCGGGGAGACACTGAAGCTTTCTTT.

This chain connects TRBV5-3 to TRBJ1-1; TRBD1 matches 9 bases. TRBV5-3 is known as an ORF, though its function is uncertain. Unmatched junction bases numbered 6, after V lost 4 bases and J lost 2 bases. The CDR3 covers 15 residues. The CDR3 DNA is TGTGCCAGAAGCACGGACAGGGGCCCTAACACTGAAGCTTTCTTT. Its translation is CARSTDRGPNTEAFF.

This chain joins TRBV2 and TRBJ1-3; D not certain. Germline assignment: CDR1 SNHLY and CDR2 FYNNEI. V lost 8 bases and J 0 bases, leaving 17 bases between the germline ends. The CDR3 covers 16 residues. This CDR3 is CASSAGPPLSGNTIYF. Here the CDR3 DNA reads TGTGCCAGCTCGGCAGGCCCTCCACTCTCTGGAAACACCATATATTTT.

The CDR3 protein is CASNNGQFYEQYV. The CDR3 region has the DNA TGTGCCAGCAACAACGGACAGTTCTACGAGCAGTACGTC. The chain has TRBV6-1 and TRBJ2-7, with D possibly matching TRBD1 (6 bases). The CDR3 covers 13 residues. The germline CDR1 and CDR2 sequences are MNHNS and SASEGT. V lost 7 bases and J 3 bases, leaving 13 bases between the germline ends.

The CDR3, as DNA: TGTGCCAGCTCACCACCAAGGGTTGGTACCGGGGAGCTGTTTTTT. Protein sequence: CASSPPRVGTGELFF. The chain employs TRBV18 and TRBJ2-2; D gene ambiguous. CDR1 and CDR2 (germline): KGHSH, LQKENI. CDR3 length: 15 amino acids. Trimming removed 0 bases at V and 5 bases at J, with 10 bases between.